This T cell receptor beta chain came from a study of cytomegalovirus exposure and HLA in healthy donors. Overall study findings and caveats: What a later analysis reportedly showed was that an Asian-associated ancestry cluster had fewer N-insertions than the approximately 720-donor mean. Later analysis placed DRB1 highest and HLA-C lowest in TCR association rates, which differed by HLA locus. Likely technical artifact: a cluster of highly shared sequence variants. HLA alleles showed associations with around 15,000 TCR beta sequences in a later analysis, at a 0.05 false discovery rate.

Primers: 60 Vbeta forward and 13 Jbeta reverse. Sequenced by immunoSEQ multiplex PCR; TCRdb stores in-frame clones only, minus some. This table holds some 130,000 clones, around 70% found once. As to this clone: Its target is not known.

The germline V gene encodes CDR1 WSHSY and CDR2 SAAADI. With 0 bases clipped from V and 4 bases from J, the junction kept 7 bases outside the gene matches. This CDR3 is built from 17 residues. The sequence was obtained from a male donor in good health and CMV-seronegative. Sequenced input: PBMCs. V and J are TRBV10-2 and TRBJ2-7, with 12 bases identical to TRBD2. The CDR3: CASSESSSGRVEYEQYF. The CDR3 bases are TGCGCCAGCAGTGAGTCGTCTAGCGGGAGGGTTGAGTACGAGCAGTACTTC.